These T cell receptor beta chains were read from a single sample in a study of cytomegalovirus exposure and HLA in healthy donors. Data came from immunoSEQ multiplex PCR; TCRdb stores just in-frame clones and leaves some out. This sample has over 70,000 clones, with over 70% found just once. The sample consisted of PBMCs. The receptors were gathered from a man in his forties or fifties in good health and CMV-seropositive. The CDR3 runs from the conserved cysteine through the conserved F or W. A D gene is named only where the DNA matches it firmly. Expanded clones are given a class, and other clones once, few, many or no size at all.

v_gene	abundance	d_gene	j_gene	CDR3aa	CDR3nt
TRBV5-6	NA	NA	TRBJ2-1	CASSRSRGGEQFF	TGTGCCAGCAGCCGGTCCAGGGGTGGTGAGCAGTTCTTC
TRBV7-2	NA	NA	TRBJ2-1	CASSLGLTGPYNEQFF	TGTGCCAGCAGCTTAGGCCTAACGGGTCCTTACAATGAGCAGTTCTTC
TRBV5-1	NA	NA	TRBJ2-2	CASSLAESRELFF	TGCGCCAGCAGCTTGGCCGAGAGTCGGGAGCTGTTTTTT
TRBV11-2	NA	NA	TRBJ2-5	CASSLVSQETQYF	TGTGCCAGCAGCTTAGTCAGCCAAGAGACCCAGTACTTC
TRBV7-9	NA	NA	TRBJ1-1	CASSLPRQEAFF	TGTGCCAGCAGCTTACCCCGACAGGAAGCTTTCTTT
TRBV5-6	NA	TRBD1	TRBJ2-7	CASSLAAQGAYEQYF	TGTGCCAGCAGCTTGGCCGCACAGGGGGCTTACGAGCAGTACTTC
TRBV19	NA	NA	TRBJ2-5	CASSRGRQETQYF	TGTGCCAGTAGTAGAGGGAGACAAGAGACCCAGTACTTC
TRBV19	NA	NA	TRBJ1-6	CASTPDDRNSPLHF	TGTGCCAGTACCCCTGACGACAGAAATTCACCCCTCCACTTT
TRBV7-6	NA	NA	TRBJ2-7	CASSETVQGSYEQYF	TGTGCCAGCAGCGAAACCGTCCAGGGTTCCTACGAGCAGTACTTC
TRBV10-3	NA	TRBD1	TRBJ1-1	CAISGQGDTEAFF	TGTGCCATCAGTGGACAGGGGGACACTGAAGCTTTCTTT
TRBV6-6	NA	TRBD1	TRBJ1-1	CASSSDRGRWNTEAFF	TGTGCCAGCAGTTCTGACAGGGGGCGATGGAACACTGAAGCTTTCTTT
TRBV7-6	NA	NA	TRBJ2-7	CASSLRAGISSYEQYF	TGTGCCAGCAGCCTACGGGCGGGTATATCTTCCTACGAGCAGTACTTC
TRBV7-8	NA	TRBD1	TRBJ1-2	CATSRDREPNYGYTF	TGTGCCACTTCCCGGGACAGGGAACCTAACTATGGCTACACCTTC
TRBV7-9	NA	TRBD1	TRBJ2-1	CASRRQGNNEQFF	TGTGCCAGCAGACGACAGGGCAACAATGAGCAGTTCTTC
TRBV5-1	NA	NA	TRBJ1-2	CASSLVGGGGYTF	TGCGCCAGCAGCTTGGTCGGGGGTGGTGGCTACACCTTC
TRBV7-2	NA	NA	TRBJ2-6	CASSSPGGSGANGLTF	TGTGCCAGCAGCTCCCCTGGGGGCTCTGGGGCCAACGGCCTGACTTTC
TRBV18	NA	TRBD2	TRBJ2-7	CASSPSLAGRSYEQYF	TGTGCCAGCTCACCATCCCTAGCGGGAAGATCCTACGAGCAGTACTTC
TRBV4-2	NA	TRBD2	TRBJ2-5	CASSPELAGGPFSETQYF	TGTGCCAGCAGCCCTGAACTAGCGGGAGGGCCCTTCTCAGAGACCCAGTACTTC
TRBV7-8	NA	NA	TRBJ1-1	CASMKRGMGNTEAFF	TGTGCCAGCATGAAACGAGGGATGGGAAACACTGAAGCTTTCTTT
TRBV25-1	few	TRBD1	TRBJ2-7	CASSMPGTGGEQYF	TGTGCCAGCAGTATGCCCGGGACAGGGGGCGAGCAGTACTTC
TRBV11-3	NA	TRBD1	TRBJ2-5	CASSLRQGEETQYF	TGTGCCAGCAGCCTGAGACAGGGGGAAGAGACCCAGTACTTC
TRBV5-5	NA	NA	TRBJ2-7	CASSLAQGSTYYEQYF	TGTGCCAGCAGCTTGGCCCAGGGCTCCACTTACTACGAGCAGTACTTC
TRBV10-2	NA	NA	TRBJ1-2	CASSEYVTVGYTF	TGCGCCAGCAGTGAGTATGTAACAGTCGGCTACACCTTC
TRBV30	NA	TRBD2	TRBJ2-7	CAWSVGLAGDEQYF	TGTGCCTGGAGTGTGGGGCTAGCGGGAGACGAGCAGTACTTC
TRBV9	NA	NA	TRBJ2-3	CASSARGRSTDTQYF	TGTGCCAGCAGCGCAAGGGGGAGAAGCACAGATACGCAGTATTTT